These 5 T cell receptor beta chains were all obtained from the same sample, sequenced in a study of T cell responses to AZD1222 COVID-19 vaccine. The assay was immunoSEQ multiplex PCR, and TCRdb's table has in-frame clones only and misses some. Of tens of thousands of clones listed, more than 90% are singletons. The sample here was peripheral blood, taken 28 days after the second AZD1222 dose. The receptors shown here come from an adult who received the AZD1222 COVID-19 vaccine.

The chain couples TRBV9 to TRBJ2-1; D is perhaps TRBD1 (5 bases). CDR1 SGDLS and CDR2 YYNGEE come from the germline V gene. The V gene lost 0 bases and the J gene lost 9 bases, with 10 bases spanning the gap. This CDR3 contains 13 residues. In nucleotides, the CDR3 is TGTGCCAGCAGCGTAGGTGGGGCGCCTGAGCAGTTCTTC. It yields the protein CASSVGGAPEQFF. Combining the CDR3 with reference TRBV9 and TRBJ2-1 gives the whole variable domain DSGVTQTPKHLITATGQRVTLRCSPRSGDLSVYWYQQSLDQGLQFLIQYYNGEERAKGNILERFSAQQFPDLHSELNLSSLELGDSALYFCASSVGGAPEQFFGPGTRLTVL.

The CDR3, as DNA: TGTGCCATCAGTGAGTCACTAGCGGGAACATATAGCACAGATACGCAGTATTTT. Protein product: CAISESLAGTYSTDTQYF. The chain links TRBV10-3 to TRBJ2-3; 10 nucleotides align to TRBD2. V lost 0 bases, J lost 0 bases, and 6 bases stayed unmatched. Germline CDR1 reads ENHRY; CDR2 reads SYGVKD. The CDR3 length is 18 residues.

CDR3 sequence (DNA): TGTGCCAGCAGCTTGGTTCCGGGAACTGAAGCTTTCTTT. Translated, it gives CASSLVPGTEAFF. The rearrangement links TRBV5-4 to TRBJ1-1; no definite D call. Trimming pared 0 bases from V and 5 bases from J, leaving 8 bases between. Germline V gene lookup returns CDR1 SGHNT and CDR2 YYREEE (reference sequence). The CDR3 covers 13 residues.

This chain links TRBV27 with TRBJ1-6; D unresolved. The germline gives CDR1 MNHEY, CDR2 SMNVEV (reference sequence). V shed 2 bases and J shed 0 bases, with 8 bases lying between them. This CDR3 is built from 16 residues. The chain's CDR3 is CASSLLRNSYNSPLHF. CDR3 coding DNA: TGTGCCAGCAGTTTACTCCGTAACTCCTATAATTCACCCCTCCACTTT.

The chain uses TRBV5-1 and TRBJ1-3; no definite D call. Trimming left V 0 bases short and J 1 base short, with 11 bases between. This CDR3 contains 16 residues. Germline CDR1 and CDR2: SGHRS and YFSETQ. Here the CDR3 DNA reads TGCGCCAGCAGCTTGGCCGCGGTGGGGTCTGGAAACACCATATATTTT. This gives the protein CASSLAAVGSGNTIYF.